Below are 2 T cell receptor beta chains sequenced from a single sample in a study of cytomegalovirus exposure and HLA in healthy donors. 60 Vbeta and 13 Jbeta primers were used in PCR. This table comes from immunoSEQ multiplex PCR, and its TCRdb copy is limited to in-frame clones, with some not included. The profile covers around 90,000 clones, with nearly 80% appearing a single time and about 3.5% taken by the ten largest. The sequencing sample was made of PBMCs. The origin of the receptors is a woman between 40 and 55 years old in good health and CMV-seronegative.

The chain couples TRBV2 to TRBJ1-2; 12 bases agree with TRBD1. J lost 8 bases, V lost 7 bases, and 5 bases had no gene match. CDR3 length equals 13 residues. The V gene's germline CDR1 is SNHLY and CDR2 FYNNEI. In nucleotides, the CDR3 is TGTGCCAGCATGGGACAGGGGGCTGTGGGCTACACCTTC. Translated: CASMGQGAVGYTF.

The J gene is TRBJ2-2, the V gene TRBV9, with 8 bases that match TRBD1. The CDR3 runs 17 residues. After removal of 4 bases from V and 3 bases from J, the junction contained 11 bases not matched to a gene. The V gene's germline CDR1 is SGDLS and CDR2 YYNGEE. DNA for the CDR3: TGTGCCAGCAGCCCAAGACAGGGGAAGAGGGACACCGGGGAGCTGTTTTTT. Translating gives CASSPRQGKRDTGELFF.